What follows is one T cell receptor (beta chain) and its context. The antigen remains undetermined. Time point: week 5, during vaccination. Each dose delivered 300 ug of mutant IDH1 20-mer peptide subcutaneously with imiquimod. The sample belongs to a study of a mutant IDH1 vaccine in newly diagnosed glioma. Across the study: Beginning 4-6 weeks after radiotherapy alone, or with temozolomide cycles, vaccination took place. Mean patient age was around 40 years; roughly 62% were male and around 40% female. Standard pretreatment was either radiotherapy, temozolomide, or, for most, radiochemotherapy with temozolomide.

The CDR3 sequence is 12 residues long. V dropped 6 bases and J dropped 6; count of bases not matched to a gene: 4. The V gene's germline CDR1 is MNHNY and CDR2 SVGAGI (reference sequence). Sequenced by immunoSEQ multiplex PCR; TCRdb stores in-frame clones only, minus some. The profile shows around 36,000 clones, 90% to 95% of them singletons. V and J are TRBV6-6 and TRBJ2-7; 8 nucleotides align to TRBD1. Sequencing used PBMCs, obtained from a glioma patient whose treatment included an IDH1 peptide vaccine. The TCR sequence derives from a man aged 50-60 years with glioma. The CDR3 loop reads CASSPTGGEQYF. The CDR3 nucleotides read TGTGCCAGCAGCCCTACAGGGGGCGAGCAGTACTTC.